These 2 T cell receptor beta chains were sequenced from one sample in a study of PD-1 blockade in classical Hodgkin lymphoma. All trial patients relapsed after autologous stem cell transplantation. Only in-frame clones appear in the TCRdb table, and some are missing; sequencing was by immunoSEQ multiplex PCR. The repertoire includes about 21,000 clones, roughly 72% of them detected once, and about 20% sits in the top ten. This sample comprised peripheral blood mononuclear cells (PBMCs), obtained at baseline. The receptor source for this set is a human donor with classical Hodgkin lymphoma.

The rearrangement uses TRBV27 and TRBJ2-6; D remains unclear. Between the trimmed V and J ends, which lost 5 bases and 0 bases, there was a span of 11 bases. Germline CDR1 reads MNHEY; CDR2 reads SMNVEV (reference sequence). This CDR3 is 16 amino acids long. CDR3 DNA: TGTGCCAGCAGTACTCGACTGAGCTCTGGGGCCAACGTCCTGACTTTC. Protein sequence: CASSTRLSSGANVLTF.

This clone was recorded a few times. The rearrangement joins TRBV28 to TRBJ2-7, with TRBD2 as a possible D gene (6 bases). The CDR3 extends over 16 amino acids. V lost 5 bases, J lost 7 bases, and 24 bases lay in between. In germline, CDR1 is MDHEN, CDR2 SYDVKM. The DNA for the CDR3 is TGTGCCAGCAGTATCGAGTCGGGGGTCACTGACTGGGAGCAGTACTTC. Amino acids: CASSIESGVTDWEQYF.